Reported below is one T cell receptor (beta chain). The authors' processing: Estimation of nucleated cell counts was performed using reference gene primer amplification. The data were produced by immunoSEQ multiplex PCR, yet TCRdb's version contains in-frame clones alone and is incomplete. The V and J calls and clone size come from that table; D and trimming were worked out from the DNA. The sample has fewer than 600,000 clones; roughly nine tenths are singletons. The sample originates from a study of blood T cell repertoires in COVID-19. At the level of the study: The cDNA or gDNA used as material had been derived from T cells, B-cell-depleted T cells, or PBMCs.

CDR1 MNHEY and CDR2 SVGAGI come from the germline V gene. V was trimmed by 5 bases and J by 0 bases, leaving 13 bases between them. The length of the CDR3 is 15 residues. The sequenced sample consisted of peripheral blood. The chain recombines TRBV6-5 with TRBJ1-1, with D tentatively TRBD1 (6 bases). This sequence originates from a man younger than 30 with COVID-19, enrolled during active disease. CDR3 protein: CASSRRDILNTEAFF. As DNA, the CDR3 is TGTGCCAGCAGTCGACGGGACATTTTGAACACTGAAGCTTTCTTT.